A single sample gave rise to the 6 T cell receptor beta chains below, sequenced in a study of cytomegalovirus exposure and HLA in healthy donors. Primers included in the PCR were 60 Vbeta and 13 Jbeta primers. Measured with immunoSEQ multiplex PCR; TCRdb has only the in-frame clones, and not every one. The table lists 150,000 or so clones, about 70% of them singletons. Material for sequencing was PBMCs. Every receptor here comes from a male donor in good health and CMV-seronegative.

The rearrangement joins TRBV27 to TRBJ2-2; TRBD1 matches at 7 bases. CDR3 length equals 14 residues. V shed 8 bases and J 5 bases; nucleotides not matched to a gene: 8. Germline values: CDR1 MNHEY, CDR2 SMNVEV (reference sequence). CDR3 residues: CASGSTGPTGELFF. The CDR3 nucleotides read TGTGCCAGCGGTTCGACAGGGCCTACCGGGGAGCTGTTTTTT.

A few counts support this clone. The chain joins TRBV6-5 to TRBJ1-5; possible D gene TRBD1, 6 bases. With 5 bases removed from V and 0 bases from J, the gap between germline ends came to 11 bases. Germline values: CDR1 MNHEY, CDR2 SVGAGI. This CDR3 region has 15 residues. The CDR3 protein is CASSGGQDSNQPQHF. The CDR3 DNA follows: TGTGCCAGCAGTGGGGGACAAGATAGCAATCAGCCCCAGCATTTT.

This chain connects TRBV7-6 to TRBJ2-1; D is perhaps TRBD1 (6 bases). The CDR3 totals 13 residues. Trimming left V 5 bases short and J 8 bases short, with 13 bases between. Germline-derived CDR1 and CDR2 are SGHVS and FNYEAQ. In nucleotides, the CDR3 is TGTGCCAGCAGCCCCAACAGGGCCGATGAGCAGTTCTTC. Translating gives CASSPNRADEQFF.

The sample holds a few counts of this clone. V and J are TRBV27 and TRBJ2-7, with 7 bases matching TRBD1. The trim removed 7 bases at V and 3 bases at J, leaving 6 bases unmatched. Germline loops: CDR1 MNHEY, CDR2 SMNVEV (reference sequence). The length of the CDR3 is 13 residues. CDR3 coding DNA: TGTGCCAGCAAAAGACAGGGCAACTACGAGCAGTACTTC. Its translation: CASKRQGNYEQYF.

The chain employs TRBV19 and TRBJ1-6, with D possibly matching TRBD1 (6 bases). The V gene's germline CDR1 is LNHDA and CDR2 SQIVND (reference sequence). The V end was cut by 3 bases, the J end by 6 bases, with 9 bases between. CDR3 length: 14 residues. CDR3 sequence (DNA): TGTGCCAGTAGTATGACAGGTCTTAATTCACCCCTCCACTTT. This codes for CASSMTGLNSPLHF. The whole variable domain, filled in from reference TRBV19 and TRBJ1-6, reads DGGITQSPKYLFRKEGQNVTLSCEQNLNHDAMYWYRQDPGQGLRLIYYSQIVNDFQKGDIAEGYSVSREKKESFPLTVTSAQKNPTAFYLCASSMTGLNSPLHFGNGTRLTVT.

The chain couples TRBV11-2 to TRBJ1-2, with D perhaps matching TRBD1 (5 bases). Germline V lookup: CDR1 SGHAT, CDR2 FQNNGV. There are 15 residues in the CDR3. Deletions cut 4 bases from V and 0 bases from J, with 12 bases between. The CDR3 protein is CASSSRQGSNYGYTF. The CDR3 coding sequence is TGTGCCAGCAGCTCCCGGCAGGGATCTAACTATGGCTACACCTTC.